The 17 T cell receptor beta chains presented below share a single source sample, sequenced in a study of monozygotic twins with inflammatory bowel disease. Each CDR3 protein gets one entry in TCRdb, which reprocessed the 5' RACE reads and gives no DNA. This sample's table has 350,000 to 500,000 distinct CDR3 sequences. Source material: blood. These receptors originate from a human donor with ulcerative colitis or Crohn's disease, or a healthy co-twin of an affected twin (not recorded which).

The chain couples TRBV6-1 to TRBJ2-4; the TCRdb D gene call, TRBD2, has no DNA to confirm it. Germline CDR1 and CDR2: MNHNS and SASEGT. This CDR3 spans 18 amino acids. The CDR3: CASSGSGGAKVAKNIQYF.

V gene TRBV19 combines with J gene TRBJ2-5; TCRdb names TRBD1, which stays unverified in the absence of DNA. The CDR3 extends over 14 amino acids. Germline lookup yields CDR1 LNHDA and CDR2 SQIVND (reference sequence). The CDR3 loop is CASSNPDTLETQYF.

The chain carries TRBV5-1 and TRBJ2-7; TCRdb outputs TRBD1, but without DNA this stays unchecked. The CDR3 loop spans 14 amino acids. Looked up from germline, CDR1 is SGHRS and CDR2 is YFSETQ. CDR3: CASSFGTGFYEQYF. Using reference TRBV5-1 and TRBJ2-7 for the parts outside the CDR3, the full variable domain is KAGVTQTPRYLIKTRGQQVTLSCSPISGHRSVSWYQQTPGQGLQFLFEYFSETQRNKGNFPGRFSGRQFSNSRSEMNVSTLELGDSALYLCASSFGTGFYEQYFGPGTRLTVT.

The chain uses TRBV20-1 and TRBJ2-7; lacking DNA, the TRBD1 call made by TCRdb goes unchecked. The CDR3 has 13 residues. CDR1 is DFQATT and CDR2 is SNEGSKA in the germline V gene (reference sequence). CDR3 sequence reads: CSAPKTGAYEQYF.

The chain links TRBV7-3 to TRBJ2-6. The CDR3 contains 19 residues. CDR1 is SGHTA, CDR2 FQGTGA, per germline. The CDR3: CASSLLGEKALSGANVLTF.

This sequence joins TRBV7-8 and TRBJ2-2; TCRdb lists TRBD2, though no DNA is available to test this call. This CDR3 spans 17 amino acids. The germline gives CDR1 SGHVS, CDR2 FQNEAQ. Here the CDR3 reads CASSPRGETRNTGELFF.

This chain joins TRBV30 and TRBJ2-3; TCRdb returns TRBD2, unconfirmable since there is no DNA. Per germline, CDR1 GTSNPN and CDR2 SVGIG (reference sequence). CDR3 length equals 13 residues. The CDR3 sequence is CAWSSGYTDTQYF.

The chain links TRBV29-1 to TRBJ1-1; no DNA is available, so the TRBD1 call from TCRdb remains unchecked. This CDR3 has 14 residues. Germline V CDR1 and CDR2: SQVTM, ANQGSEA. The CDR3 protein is CSVEAPAGDTEAFF.

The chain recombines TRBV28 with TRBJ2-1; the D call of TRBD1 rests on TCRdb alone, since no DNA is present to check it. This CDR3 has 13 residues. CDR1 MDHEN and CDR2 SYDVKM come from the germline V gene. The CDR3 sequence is CATRQAGLGEQFF.

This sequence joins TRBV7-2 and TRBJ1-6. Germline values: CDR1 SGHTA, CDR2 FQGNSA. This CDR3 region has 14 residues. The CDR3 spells CASSSLDAFSPLHF.

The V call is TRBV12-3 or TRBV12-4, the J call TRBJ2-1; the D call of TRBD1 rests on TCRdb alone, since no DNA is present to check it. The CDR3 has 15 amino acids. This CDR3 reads CASSGQAGAYNEQFF.

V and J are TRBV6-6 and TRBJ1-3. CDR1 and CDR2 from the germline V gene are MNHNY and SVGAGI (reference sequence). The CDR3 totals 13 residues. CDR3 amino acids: CASSRESGNTIYF.

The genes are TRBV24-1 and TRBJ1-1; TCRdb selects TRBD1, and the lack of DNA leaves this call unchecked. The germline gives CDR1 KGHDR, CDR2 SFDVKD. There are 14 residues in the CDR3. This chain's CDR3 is CATSDPRTGGKAFF.

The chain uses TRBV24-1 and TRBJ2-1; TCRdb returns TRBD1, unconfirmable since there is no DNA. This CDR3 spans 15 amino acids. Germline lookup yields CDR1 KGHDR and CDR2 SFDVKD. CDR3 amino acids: CATSEPGQVSDEQFF.

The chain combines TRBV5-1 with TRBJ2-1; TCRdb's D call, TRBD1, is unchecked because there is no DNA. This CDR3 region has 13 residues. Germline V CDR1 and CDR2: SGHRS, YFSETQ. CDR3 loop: CASSSQTGNEQFF.

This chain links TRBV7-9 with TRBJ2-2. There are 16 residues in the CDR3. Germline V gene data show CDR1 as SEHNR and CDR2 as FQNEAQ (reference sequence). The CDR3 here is CASSLAGIISTGELFF.

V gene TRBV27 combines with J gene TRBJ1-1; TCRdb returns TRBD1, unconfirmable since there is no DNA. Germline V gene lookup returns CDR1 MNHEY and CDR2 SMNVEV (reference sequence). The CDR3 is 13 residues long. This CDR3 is CASSYQGWTEAFF.